This T cell receptor beta chain was found in a study of blood T cell repertoires in COVID-19. Germline CDR1 MDHEN, CDR2 SYDVKM. The CDR3 is 11 residues long. Trimming removed 10 bases from V and 6 bases from J, with 10 bases in between. Sequenced by immunoSEQ multiplex PCR; TCRdb stores in-frame clones only, minus some. The data contain more than 100,000 clones, 70% to 90% of them singletons. V usage is TRBV28 and J usage is TRBJ1-3; D uncertain. The origin of this receptor is a man aged 40-49 years with acute or convalescent COVID-19. Sequenced: peripheral blood. DNA of the CDR3: TGTGCCACGTATCAGGAAAACACCATATATTTT. It encodes CATYQENTIYF.